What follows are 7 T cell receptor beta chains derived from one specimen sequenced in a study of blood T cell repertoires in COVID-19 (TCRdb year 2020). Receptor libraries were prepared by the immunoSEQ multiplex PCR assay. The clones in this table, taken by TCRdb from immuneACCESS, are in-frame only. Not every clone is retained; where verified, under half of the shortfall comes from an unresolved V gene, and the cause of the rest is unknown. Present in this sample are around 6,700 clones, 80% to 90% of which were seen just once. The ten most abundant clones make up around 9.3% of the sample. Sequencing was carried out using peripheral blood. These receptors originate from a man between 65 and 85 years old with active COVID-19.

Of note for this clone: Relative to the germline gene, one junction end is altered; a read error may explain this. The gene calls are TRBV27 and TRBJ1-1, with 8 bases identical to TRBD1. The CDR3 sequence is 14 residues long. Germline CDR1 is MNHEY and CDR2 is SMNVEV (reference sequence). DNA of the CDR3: TGTGCCAGCAGTCAGCGGACAGGGAACCCTGAAGCTTTCTTT. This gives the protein CASSQRTGNPEAFF.

The CDR3 region is CASNPGGESEQYF. For the CDR3, the DNA is TGTGCCAGCAACCCGGGAGGGGAGTCCGAGCAGTACTTC. This sequence joins TRBV12-3 or TRBV12-4 and TRBJ2-7; 8 nucleotides match TRBD2. The junction had 8 bases not matched to a gene; V was cut back by 7 bases and J by 6 bases. The CDR3 extends over 13 amino acids.

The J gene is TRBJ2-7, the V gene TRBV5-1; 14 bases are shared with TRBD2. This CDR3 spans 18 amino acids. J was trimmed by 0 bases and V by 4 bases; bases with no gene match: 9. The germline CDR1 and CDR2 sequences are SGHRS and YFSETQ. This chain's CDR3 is CASSARTSGGRSSYEQYF. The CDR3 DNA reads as TGCGCCAGCAGCGCTCGGACTAGCGGGGGGCGCTCCTCCTACGAGCAGTACTTC.

CDR3 loop: CAIRRTSGESDTQYF. DNA of the CDR3: TGTGCCATCAGAAGGACTAGCGGGGAGTCAGATACGCAGTATTTT. The chain joins TRBV10-3 to TRBJ2-3, with 12 bases that match TRBD2. This CDR3 spans 15 amino acids. Germline V gene lookup returns CDR1 ENHRY and CDR2 SYGVKD. Trimming at V came to 6 bases and at J to 4 bases, leaving 5 bases not matched to a gene.

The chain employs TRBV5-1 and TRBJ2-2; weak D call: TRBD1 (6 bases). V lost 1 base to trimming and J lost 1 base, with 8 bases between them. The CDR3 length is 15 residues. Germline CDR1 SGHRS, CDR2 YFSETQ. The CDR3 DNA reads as TGCGCCAGCAGCTTGACAGGGAAGAACACCGGGGAGCTGTTTTTT. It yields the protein CASSLTGKNTGELFF.

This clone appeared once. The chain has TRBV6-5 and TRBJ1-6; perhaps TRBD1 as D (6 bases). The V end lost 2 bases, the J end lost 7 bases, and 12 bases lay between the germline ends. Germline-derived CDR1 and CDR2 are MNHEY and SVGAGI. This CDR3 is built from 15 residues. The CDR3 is CASSYQGFKNSPLHF. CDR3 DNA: TGTGCCAGCAGTTACCAGGGGTTTAAAAATTCACCCCTCCACTTT.

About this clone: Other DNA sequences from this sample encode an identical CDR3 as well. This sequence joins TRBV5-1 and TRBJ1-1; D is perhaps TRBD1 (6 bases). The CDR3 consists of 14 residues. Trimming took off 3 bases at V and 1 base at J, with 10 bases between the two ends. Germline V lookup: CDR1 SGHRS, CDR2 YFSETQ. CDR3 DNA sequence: TGCGCCAGCAGCTGGGGGCAGGGGAACACTGAAGCTTTCTTT. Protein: CASSWGQGNTEAFF. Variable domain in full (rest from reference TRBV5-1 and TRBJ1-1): KAGVTQTPRYLIKTRGQQVTLSCSPISGHRSVSWYQQTPGQGLQFLFEYFSETQRNKGNFPGRFSGRQFSNSRSEMNVSTLELGDSALYLCASSWGQGNTEAFFGQGTRLTVV.